This T cell receptor beta chain was sequenced for a study of OX40 agonist ivuxolimab in advanced cancers. Samples of blood were obtained at baseline, on cycle 4 day 1, and on cycle 7 day 1. Only in-frame clones appear in the TCRdb table, and some are missing; sequencing was by immunoSEQ multiplex PCR. The sample lists about 20,000 clones, 70% to 90% occurring once. V shed 8 bases and J shed 2 bases, with 15 bases lying between them. This CDR3 has 14 amino acids. CDR1 is SGHVS, CDR2 FQNEAQ, per germline. Here the sequenced sample was CD4+ or CD8+ T cells sorted from blood, taken in a trial of the OX40 agonist ivuxolimab. This TCR was recovered from an adult with an advanced solid tumor such as melanoma, head and neck, liver or kidney cancer. The chain joins TRBV7-8 to TRBJ1-1, with D tentatively TRBD1 (5 bases). The CDR3 nucleotides are TGTGCCAGCCAAACAGGTCCTGGCAACACTGAAGCTTTCTTT. It codes for CASQTGPGNTEAFF.